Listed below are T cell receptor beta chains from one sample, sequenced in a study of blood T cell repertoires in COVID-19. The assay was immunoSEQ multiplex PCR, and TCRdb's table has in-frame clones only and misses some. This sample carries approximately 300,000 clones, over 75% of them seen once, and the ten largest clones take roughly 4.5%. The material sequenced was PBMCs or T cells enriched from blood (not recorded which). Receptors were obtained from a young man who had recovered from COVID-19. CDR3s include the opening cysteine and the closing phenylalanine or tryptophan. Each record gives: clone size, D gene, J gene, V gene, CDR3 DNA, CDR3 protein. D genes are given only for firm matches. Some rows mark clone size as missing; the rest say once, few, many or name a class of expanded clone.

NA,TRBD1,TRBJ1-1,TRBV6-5,TGTGCCAGTGACAGGGGCTTGAACACTGAAGCTTTCTTT,CASDRGLNTEAFF
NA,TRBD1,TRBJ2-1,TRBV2,TGTGCCAGCAGTGAAAAGGGGACAGGGTACTCCTACAATGAGCAGTTCTTC,CASSEKGTGYSYNEQFF
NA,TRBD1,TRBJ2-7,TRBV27,TGTGCCAGCAGTTTTAAGGGGGCCCTACCCTACGAGCAGTACTTC,CASSFKGALPYEQYF
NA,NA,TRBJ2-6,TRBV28,TGTGCCAGCAGCCTGGGGGGATCTTTTCACTCTGGGGCCAACGTCCTGACTTTC,CASSLGGSFHSGANVLTF
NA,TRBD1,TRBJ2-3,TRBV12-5,TGTGCTAGTGACAGGGGGCAGGATAGCACAGATACGCAGTATTTT,CASDRGQDSTDTQYF
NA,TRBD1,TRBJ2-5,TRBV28,TGTGCCAGCAGTTTAATCGGACAGGGGGCGAGTGAGACCCAGTACTTC,CASSLIGQGASETQYF
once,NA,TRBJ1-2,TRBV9,TGTGCCAGCAGCGCGTCAGGACAAAGGGACTACACCTTC,CASSASGQRDYTF
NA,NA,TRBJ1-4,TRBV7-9,TGTGCCAGCAGCTTAAGCAGGCTCGATGAAAAACTGTTTTTT,CASSLSRLDEKLFF
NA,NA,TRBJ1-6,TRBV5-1,TGCGCCAGCAGCGTAACAGGGCAGATTGATTCACCCCTCCACTTT,CASSVTGQIDSPLHF
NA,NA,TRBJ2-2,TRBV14,TGTGCCAGCAGCCACACCGGGACCGGGGAGCTGTTTTTT,CASSHTGTGELFF
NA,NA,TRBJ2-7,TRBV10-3,TGTGCCATCAGTAGTAGCGCAACCTACGAGCAGTACTTC,CAISSSATYEQYF
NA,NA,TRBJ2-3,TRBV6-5,TGTGCCAGCAGTTACGGGGCAGGCGGCACAGATACGCAGTATTTT,CASSYGAGGTDTQYF
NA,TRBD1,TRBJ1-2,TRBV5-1,TGCGCCAGCAGCTTGAGCCAGGGGGTCTATGGCTACACCTTC,CASSLSQGVYGYTF
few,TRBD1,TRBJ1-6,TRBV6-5,TGTGCCAGCAAACCCCCGGGACAGGGAGATTCACCCCTCCACTTT,CASKPPGQGDSPLHF
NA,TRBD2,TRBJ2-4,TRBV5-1,TGCGCCAGCAGCTCGAGTGGACTAGCGGGAGCGTGGGACATTCAGTACTTC,CASSSSGLAGAWDIQYF
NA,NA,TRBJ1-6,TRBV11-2,TGTGCCAGCAGCTTAAGGGGTGGTCGGGGAGGTAATTCACCCCTCCACTTT,CASSLRGGRGGNSPLHF
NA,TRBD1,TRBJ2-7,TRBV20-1,TGCAGTGCTAGTTCCGGGACAGGCACCTACGAGCAGTACTTC,CSASSGTGTYEQYF
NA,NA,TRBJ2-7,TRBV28,TGTGCCAGCAGCTCCATCACCAGGGCGCACGAGCAGTACTTC,CASSSITRAHEQYF
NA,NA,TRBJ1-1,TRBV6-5,TGTGCCAGCAGTTTCTCGGGGCAGAACACTGAAGCTTTCTTT,CASSFSGQNTEAFF
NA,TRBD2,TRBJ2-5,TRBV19,TGTGCCAGTAGTCCCCGTGATAGCGGGAGGGGAGAGACCCAGTACTTC,CASSPRDSGRGETQYF
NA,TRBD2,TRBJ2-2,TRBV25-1,TGTGCCAGCAGTGAATCTGGACTAGCGGGAGGACAATTCGGGGAGCTGTTTTTT,CASSESGLAGGQFGELFF
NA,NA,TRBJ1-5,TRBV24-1,TGTGCCACCAGTGAGGTGGGCGGGAATCAGCCCCAGCATTTT,CATSEVGGNQPQHF
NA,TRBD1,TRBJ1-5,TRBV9,TGTGCCAGCAGCGCCGGACAGGGAGAAAGCAATCAGCCCCAGCATTTT,CASSAGQGESNQPQHF
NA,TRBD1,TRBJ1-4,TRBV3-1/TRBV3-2,TGTGCCAGCAGCCAAGACGACAGGGTGGGTGAAAAACTGTTTTTT,CASSQDDRVGEKLFF
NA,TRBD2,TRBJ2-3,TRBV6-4,TGTGCCAGCAGTGCCCCCGCGGGGGGGACAGATACGCAGTATTTT,CASSAPAGGTDTQYF
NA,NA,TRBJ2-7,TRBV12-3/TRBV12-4,TGTGCCAGCAGTTCCAGGGTAAACGAGCAGTACTTC,CASSSRVNEQYF
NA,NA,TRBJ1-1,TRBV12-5,TGTGCTAGTGGTTTTGCCAGTGGTGAAGCTTTCTTT,CASGFASGEAFF
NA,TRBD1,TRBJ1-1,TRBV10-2,TGCGCCAGCGATCGACAGGGGGCGAACGCGGGGAACACTGAAGCTTTCTTT,CASDRQGANAGNTEAFF
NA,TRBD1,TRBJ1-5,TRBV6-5,TGTGCCAGCAGCACCGGGACAGGGGCTCAGCCCCAGCATTTT,CASSTGTGAQPQHF
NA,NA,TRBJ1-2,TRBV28,TGTGCCAGCAGTTCTTCCAACTATGGCTACACCTTC,CASSSSNYGYTF
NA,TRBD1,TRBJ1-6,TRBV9,TGTGCCAGCAGCTCCTGGGGACAGAATAATTCACCCCTCCACTTT,CASSSWGQNNSPLHF
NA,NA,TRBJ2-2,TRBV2,TGTGCCAGCAGTGAATGGGGCCCTAAGCTGTTTTTT,CASSEWGPKLFF
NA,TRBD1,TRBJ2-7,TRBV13,TGTGCCAGCAGCACACCCGGACAGGGAGTCGACGAGCAGTACTTC,CASSTPGQGVDEQYF
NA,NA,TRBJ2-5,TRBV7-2,TGTGCCAGCAGTCAAGAGGAAGTAGTTCAAGAGACCCAGTACTTC,CASSQEEVVQETQYF
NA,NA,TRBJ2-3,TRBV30,TGTGCCTGGAGTCGTACCGGGTCAGATACGCAGTATTTT,CAWSRTGSDTQYF
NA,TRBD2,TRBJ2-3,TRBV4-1,TGCGCCAGCAGCCAAGTCGGACTAGCGGGCCCAGATACGCAGTATTTT,CASSQVGLAGPDTQYF
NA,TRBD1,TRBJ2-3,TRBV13,TGTGCCAGCAGCTTATCGGGACAGGCGAAACTGACGCAGTATTTT,CASSLSGQAKLTQYF
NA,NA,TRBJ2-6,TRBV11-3,TGTGCCAGCAGCCCCGAGTTCTCTGGGGCCAACGTCCTGACTTTC,CASSPEFSGANVLTF
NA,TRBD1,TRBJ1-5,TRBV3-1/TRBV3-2,TGTGCCAGCAGCCAAGTTGGCGGGACAGGGGGCAATCAGCCCCAGCATTTT,CASSQVGGTGGNQPQHF
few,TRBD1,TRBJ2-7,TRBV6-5,TGTGCCAGCAGCCCCCAAGGACAGGGAAAGAGGTGGGAGTACTTC,CASSPQGQGKRWEYF
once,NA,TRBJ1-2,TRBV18,TGTGCCAGCTCACCACGCCGGGACTATGGCTACACCTTC,CASSPRRDYGYTF
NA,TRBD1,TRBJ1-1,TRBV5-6,TGTGCCAGCAGCCCCCTGGGGACAGGGGACACTGAAGCTTTCTTT,CASSPLGTGDTEAFF
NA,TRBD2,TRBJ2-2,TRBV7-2,TGTGCCAGCAGCTGGGAGGGGCCCGGGGAGCTGTTTTTT,CASSWEGPGELFF
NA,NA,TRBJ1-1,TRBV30,TGTGCCTGGAGTGTTAACAGGTTCACTGAAGCTTTCTTT,CAWSVNRFTEAFF
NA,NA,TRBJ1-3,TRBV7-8,TGTGCCAGCAGCCCCGACAGGCCGACCGTAGGAAACACCATATATTTT,CASSPDRPTVGNTIYF
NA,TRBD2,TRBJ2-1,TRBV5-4,TGTGCCAGCAGCTTGAACCCGGGAGGAAATGAGCAGTTCTTC,CASSLNPGGNEQFF
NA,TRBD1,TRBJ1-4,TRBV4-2,TGTGCCAGCAGCCAAGATAGACAGGGATTTAATGAAAAACTGTTTTTT,CASSQDRQGFNEKLFF
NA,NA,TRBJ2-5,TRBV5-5,TGTGCCAGCAGCTTGGTAGCGGCAGGCCAAGAGACCCAGTACTTC,CASSLVAAGQETQYF
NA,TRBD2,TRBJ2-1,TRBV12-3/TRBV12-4,TGTGCCATCCAGCTAGCGGGGGTTAGTGAGCCGTTCTTC,CAIQLAGVSEPFF
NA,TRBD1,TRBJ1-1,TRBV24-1,TGTGCCACCAGTGACGGACAGGGGAAGAACACTGAAGCTTTCTTT,CATSDGQGKNTEAFF